Following are 27 T cell receptor beta chains from one sample sequenced in a study of T cells in tumors after PD-1 blockade. Here immunoSEQ multiplex PCR was the method, and the copy in TCRdb shows in-frame clones only, minus some. The sample contains more than 40,000 clones, under 85% of which appear only once. This material consisted of PBMCs, taken before anti-PD-1 therapy. These receptors were taken from a human donor with advanced basal cell or squamous cell carcinoma (not recorded which).

The chain has TRBV2 and TRBJ2-1; 7 nucleotides match TRBD2. The CDR3 is made up of 15 amino acids. From germline, CDR1 is SNHLY and CDR2 FYNNEI. J gave up 9 bases and V 3 bases, and 11 bases lay outside the gene matches. The CDR3 region has the DNA TGTGCCAGCAGTGATGGCGGGAGAGAGGATAGTGAGCAGTTCTTC. As protein: CASSDGGREDSEQFF.

This clone has just a few counts. The rearrangement uses TRBV6-6 and TRBJ1-2; a weak D match, TRBD1 (6 bases). V was trimmed by 10 bases and J by 4 bases, leaving 19 bases between them. Germline V gives CDR1 MNHNY, CDR2 SVGAGI (reference sequence). The CDR3 has 14 residues. The chain's CDR3 is CATRTERGGYGYTF. The CDR3 DNA sequence: TGTGCCACCAGAACCGAGAGGGGGGGCTATGGCTACACCTTC.

The rearrangement uses TRBV7-9 and TRBJ2-3; the match to TRBD2 covers 7 bases. Germline values: CDR1 SEHNR, CDR2 FQNEAQ (reference sequence). This CDR3 comprises 13 residues. V was pared by 0 bases and J by 8 bases, with 2 bases of the junction left unmatched. CDR3 in amino acids: CASSLAASGTQYF. The CDR3 nucleotides read TGTGCCAGCAGCTTAGCGGCTAGCGGTACGCAGTATTTT.

The V gene is TRBV12-3 or TRBV12-4, the J gene TRBJ1-1, with D hard to call. Trimming cost V 3 bases and J 5 bases, with 10 bases left between them. The CDR3 extends over 13 amino acids. CDR3 nucleotide sequence: TGTGCCAGCAGTTTTGGTTTGGAAACTGAAGCTTTCTTT. Translating it yields CASSFGLETEAFF.

The chain is built from TRBV7-9 and TRBJ2-4; D is unresolved. This CDR3 spans 17 amino acids. Germline V gives CDR1 SEHNR, CDR2 FQNEAQ (reference sequence). V was clipped by 4 bases and J by 3 bases, with 19 bases between them. The CDR3 is CASSSRSGRTVKNIQYF. As DNA, the CDR3 is TGTGCCAGCAGCTCTAGGTCCGGCAGAACGGTCAAAAACATTCAGTACTTC.

The chain employs TRBV3-1 (or the pseudogene TRBV3-2) and TRBJ1-4; D perhaps matches TRBD1 (5 bases). The CDR3 runs to 15 residues. In germline, CDR1 is LGHDT, CDR2 YNNKEL (reference sequence). V lost 1 base and J lost 8, with 14 bases in between. CDR3 loop: CASSQGAGPREKLFF. The CDR3 DNA is TGTGCCAGCAGCCAAGGGGCGGGGCCCCGCGAAAAACTGTTTTTT.

V is TRBV7-6 and J is TRBJ2-6; D gene ambiguous. V was pared by 1 base and J by 2 bases, with 6 bases between. Germline CDR1 is SGHVS and CDR2 is FNYEAQ. The CDR3 totals 15 residues. The CDR3 region has the DNA TGTGCCAGCAGCTTAGGGCCGGCTGGGGCCAACGTCCTGACTTTC. Amino acids: CASSLGPAGANVLTF.

Regarding this clone: The junction shows a germline mismatch at one end, possibly a read error. The rearrangement uses TRBV15 and TRBJ1-2, with D tentatively TRBD1 (6 bases). The CDR3 runs to 12 residues. The germline gives CDR1 LNHNV, CDR2 YYDKDF (reference sequence). The CDR3 protein is CATSGEGGGYTF. As DNA, the CDR3 is TGTGCCACCAGCGGAGAAGGGGGTGGCTACACCTTC. The complete variable domain, with remaining parts taken from reference TRBV15 and TRBJ1-2, reads DAMVIQNPRYQVTQFGKPVTLSCSQTLNHNVMYWYQQKSSQAPKLLFHYYDKDFNNEADTPDNFQSRRPNTSFCFLDIRSPGLGDTAMYLCATSGEGGGYTFGSGTRLTVV.

The rearrangement joins TRBV19 to TRBJ2-3; 12 bases align to TRBD2. Looked up from germline, CDR1 is LNHDA and CDR2 is SQIVND (reference sequence). The CDR3 has 18 residues. The V gene end was trimmed by 1 base and the J gene end by 3 bases; junction bases not matched to a gene: 8. The CDR3 nucleotides read TGTGCCAGTAGTATAGGGCCGACTAGCGGGAGTATTACAGATACGCAGTATTTT. This translates into CASSIGPTSGSITDTQYF.

This rearrangement joins TRBV5-1 to TRBJ1-1; the D is unclear. This CDR3 contains 13 residues. V was cut by 1 base and J by 2 bases, with 6 bases left in between. Per the germline V gene, CDR1 is SGHRS and CDR2 is YFSETQ. CDR3 protein: CASSLRPNTEAFF. The CDR3 nucleotides are TGCGCCAGCAGCTTGAGGCCTAACACTGAAGCTTTCTTT.

The rearrangement links TRBV10-3 to TRBJ1-4, with D unclear. Germline assignment: CDR1 ENHRY and CDR2 SYGVKD. V was trimmed by 6 bases and J by 4 bases, leaving 12 bases between them. The CDR3 runs 14 residues. The CDR3 loop reads CAIRGGQDNEKLFF. DNA for the CDR3: TGTGCCATCAGAGGTGGGCAGGATAATGAAAAACTGTTTTTT.

This clone was seen a handful of times. The chain joins TRBV10-3 to TRBJ1-5, with 7 bases lining up with TRBD1. This CDR3 contains 15 residues. The germline V gene has CDR1 ENHRY and CDR2 SYGVKD. V was pared by 2 bases and J by 3 bases, with 4 bases of the junction left unmatched. CDR3 DNA sequence: TGTGCCATCAGTGAGGGGGACAGCTTCAATCAGCCCCAGCATTTT. Translated: CAISEGDSFNQPQHF.

V is TRBV5-4 and J is TRBJ2-1; 12 bases agree with TRBD2. J gave up 4 bases and V 0 bases, and 2 bases lay outside the gene matches. Germline V gene data show CDR1 as SGHNT and CDR2 as YYREEE (reference sequence). The CDR3 consists of 16 residues. The CDR3 region is CASSLGLAGVYNEQFF. CDR3 bases: TGTGCCAGCAGCTTGGGACTAGCGGGAGTGTACAATGAGCAGTTCTTC.

V gene TRBV21-1 combines with J gene TRBJ1-4; the table assigns TRBD1, which was not confirmed against the DNA. TRBV21-1 is designated a pseudogene. The CDR3 is 19 residues long. DNA of the CDR3: TGTGCCAGCAGCAACCCTATACAGGGGATAACTGCAACTAATGAAAAACTGTTTTTT. Residues: CASSNPIQGITATNEKLFF.

Written as DNA, the CDR3 is TGTGCCAGCAGCTTAGTGGACGGATCCGATGAGCAGTTCTTC. The encoded protein is CASSLVDGSDEQFF. The gene calls are TRBV7-8 and TRBJ2-1, with D unclear. V lost 1 base and J 8 bases, leaving 12 bases between the germline ends. Germline V CDR1 and CDR2: SGHVS, FQNEAQ. The CDR3 extends over 14 amino acids.

The chain joins TRBV28 to TRBJ2-1, with 16 bases aligning to TRBD2. With V trimmed by 5 bases and J by 2 bases, 6 bases remained unmatched. Germline CDR1 and CDR2: MDHEN and SYDVKM. The CDR3 runs to 18 residues. The CDR3 spells CASSTGLAGGNPYNEQFF. The CDR3 DNA is TGTGCCAGCAGTACGGGACTAGCGGGAGGGAACCCCTACAATGAGCAGTTCTTC.

The V call is TRBV10-2, the J call TRBJ1-2, with 7 bases lining up with TRBD1. Germline V lookup: CDR1 WSHSY, CDR2 SAAADI. This CDR3 contains 15 residues. With V trimmed by 2 bases and J by 3 bases, 6 bases remained unmatched. The CDR3 is CASSETGTVHYGYTF. The CDR3, as DNA: TGCGCCAGCAGTGAGACTGGGACAGTCCACTATGGCTACACCTTC.

The rearrangement links TRBV10-1 to TRBJ1-2; D remains unclear. The germline V gene has CDR1 WNHNN and CDR2 SYGVQD (reference sequence). V lost 8 bases and J lost 5, with 12 bases in between. The CDR3 is 12 residues long. The CDR3 coding sequence is TGCGCCAGCCGTAGGACTGAATATGGCTACACCTTC. Translation gives CASRRTEYGYTF.

CDR3 region: CASSQPGLAGGPSYNEQFF. The CDR3 region has the DNA TGTGCCAGCAGCCAACCGGGACTAGCGGGAGGGCCATCCTACAATGAGCAGTTCTTC. The chain couples TRBV14 to TRBJ2-1, with 16 bases fitting TRBD2. The CDR3 covers 19 residues. CDR1 SGHDN and CDR2 FVKESK come from the germline V gene. Germline trimming cut 2 bases from V and 1 base from J; bases unmatched to any gene: 5. Based on the CDR3 plus reference TRBV14 and TRBJ2-1, the full variable domain is EAGVTQFPSHSVIEKGQTVTLRCDPISGHDNLYWYRRVMGKEIKFLLHFVKESKQDESGMPNNRFLAERTGGTYSTLKVQPAELEDSGVYFCASSQPGLAGGPSYNEQFFGPGTRLTVL.

The chain recombines TRBV4-1 with TRBJ2-7, with D perhaps given as TRBD1 or TRBD2 (5 bases each). The CDR3 covers 14 residues. Between the trimmed V and J ends, which lost 3 bases and 5 bases, there was a span of 14 bases. Germline lookup yields CDR1 MGHRA and CDR2 YSYEKL. CDR3 DNA sequence: TGCGCCAGCAGCCACCCTAGGGTGGGGGACGAGCAGTACTTC. This gives the protein CASSHPRVGDEQYF.

The CDR3 is CASSAGPRYNEQFF. The CDR3 nucleotides read TGTGCCAGCAGCGCCGGACCCAGGTACAATGAGCAGTTCTTC. This sequence joins TRBV4-2 and TRBJ2-1; no clear D. The CDR3 has 14 residues. V lost 5 bases to trimming and J lost 4 bases, with 12 bases between them. CDR1 is LGHNA and CDR2 is YNFKEQ in the germline V gene.

V usage is TRBV6-6 and J usage is TRBJ1-3; D uncertain. The germline V gene encodes CDR1 MNHNY and CDR2 SVGAGI (reference sequence). This CDR3 contains 12 residues. With 5 bases removed from V and 4 bases from J, the gap between germline ends came to 6 bases. The CDR3 DNA is TGTGCCAGCAGTATTGAGGGAAACACCATATATTTT. Protein: CASSIEGNTIYF.

The chain recombines TRBV19 with TRBJ1-2; 7 positions agree with TRBD1. The length of the CDR3 is 14 residues. Trimming took 5 bases from V and 5 from J; bases not matched to a gene: 8. Germline CDR1 LNHDA, CDR2 SQIVND (reference sequence). The CDR3 bases are TGTGCCAGTAGTCCCCGGACAGGTGTATATGGCTACACCTTC. It encodes CASSPRTGVYGYTF.

V is TRBV3-1 (or the pseudogene TRBV3-2) and J is TRBJ1-1, with D tentatively TRBD1 (5 bases). The germline V gene encodes CDR1 LGHDT and CDR2 YNNKEL (reference sequence). The CDR3 spans 14 residues. Deletions cut 4 bases from V and 8 bases from J, with 17 bases between. The CDR3 coding sequence is TGTGCCAGCAGCCCCCGTGACAGTGGTGGCGAAGCTTTCTTT. Its translation: CASSPRDSGGEAFF.

The chain carries TRBV11-3 and TRBJ2-7; weak D call: TRBD2 (6 bases). V lost 4 bases, J lost 3 bases, and 7 bases lay in between. Germline V CDR1 and CDR2: SGHNT, YENEEA. The CDR3 is 12 residues long. CDR3 sequence (DNA): TGTGCCAGCAGCTCGGGACTCTACGAGCAGTACTTC. Its translation is CASSSGLYEQYF.

The rearrangement joins TRBV6-1 to TRBJ2-7; 7 positions match TRBD1. CDR3 length: 16 residues. The V and J ends lost 2 bases and 4 bases, in that order; junction bases with no gene match: 11. Germline V gene sequence: CDR1 MNHNS, CDR2 SASEGT. This chain's CDR3 is CASSELRRGKFYEQYF. CDR3 nucleotides: TGTGCCAGCAGTGAACTACGCAGGGGGAAATTTTACGAGCAGTACTTC.

The CDR3 DNA is TGTGCCAGCAGCGTAGCTACGGGGGGCCTCTTCGGAAACACCATATATTTT. Its translation: CASSVATGGLFGNTIYF. The V gene is TRBV9, the J gene TRBJ1-3; D is possibly TRBD1 (6 bases). Germline V gene lookup returns CDR1 SGDLS and CDR2 YYNGEE. This CDR3 is 17 amino acids long. With 0 bases removed from V and 4 bases from J, the gap between germline ends came to 17 bases.